Each of the 21 T cell receptor beta chains below was sequenced from the same sample in a study of cytomegalovirus exposure and HLA in healthy donors. The primer mix had 60 Vbeta and 13 Jbeta primers. Here immunoSEQ multiplex PCR was the method, and the copy in TCRdb shows in-frame clones only, minus some. Altogether some 130,000 clones are present, 77% being singletons, with the ten largest covering around 3.7%. What was sequenced was PBMCs. These receptors were taken from a male donor in good health and CMV-seronegative.

The CDR3 here is CASSIPGISSYEQYF. In nucleotides, the CDR3 is TGTGCCAGTAGTATCCCGGGGATAAGCTCCTACGAGCAGTACTTC. This sequence joins TRBV19 and TRBJ2-7, with a possible D match to TRBD2 (5 bases). The CDR3 is 15 amino acids. CDR1 is LNHDA, CDR2 SQIVND, per germline (reference sequence). Trimming left V 3 bases short and J 0 bases short, with 12 bases between.

The rearrangement links TRBV6-5 to TRBJ2-7, with TRBD2 matching over 13 bases. The trim removed 4 bases at V and 10 bases at J, leaving 13 bases unmatched. This CDR3 comprises 16 residues. Germline V gene data show CDR1 as MNHEY and CDR2 as SVGAGI. The CDR3 DNA follows: TGTGCCAGCAGTTTAAATCCGGAACTAGCGGGGGGGCTCCAGTACTTC. Its protein is CASSLNPELAGGLQYF.

This chain joins TRBV9 and TRBJ2-7; 9 bases match TRBD1. Germline V gene sequence: CDR1 SGDLS, CDR2 YYNGEE. The CDR3 totals 14 residues. Trimming removed 3 bases from V and 1 base from J; junction bases left unmatched: 2. CDR3 sequence: CASSADRGSYEQYF. CDR3 nucleotide sequence: TGTGCCAGCAGCGCGGACAGGGGTTCCTACGAGCAGTACTTC.

V is TRBV5-4 and J is TRBJ2-3; weak D call: TRBD2 (7 bases). The V end lost 4 bases, the J end lost 2 bases, and 20 bases lay between the germline ends. Germline V gives CDR1 SGHNT, CDR2 YYREEE (reference sequence). CDR3 size: 17 residues. The CDR3 region has the DNA TGTGCCAGCAGCCCCCGCCCTGCGGGGGCGTCCACAGATACGCAGTATTTT. Residues: CASSPRPAGASTDTQYF.

The V call is TRBV6-5, the J call TRBJ2-3; the match to TRBD2 covers 12 bases. The CDR3 runs 14 residues. Germline V CDR1 and CDR2: MNHEY, SVGAGI. V dropped 4 bases and J dropped 6; count of bases not matched to a gene: 2. The CDR3 nucleotides read TGTGCCAGCAGTTCTAGCGGGGGGGGCGATACGCAGTATTTT. Its protein product is CASSSSGGGDTQYF.

The J gene is TRBJ1-5, the V gene TRBV27; D remains unclear. CDR1 and CDR2 from the germline V gene are MNHEY and SMNVEV (reference sequence). CDR3 size: 13 residues. V lost 5 bases to trimming and J lost 1 base, with 6 bases between them. Written as DNA, the CDR3 is TGTGCCAGCAGTACAATGAGCAATCAGCCCCAGCATTTT. It specifies CASSTMSNQPQHF.

This clone was found a few times. The chain recombines TRBV5-8 with TRBJ2-7, with TRBD1 identical over 9 bases. The CDR3 is made up of 14 amino acids. Germline CDR1 and CDR2: SGHTS and YDEGEE. J was trimmed by 6 bases and V by 0 bases; bases with no gene match: 4. CDR3 sequence (DNA): TGTGCCAGCAGCTTGGTACAGGGGGCGATCGAGCAGTACTTC. It codes for CASSLVQGAIEQYF.

The chain recombines TRBV29-1 with TRBJ2-7, with 10 bases fitting TRBD2. The CDR3 has 16 residues. CDR1 and CDR2 from the germline V gene are SQVTM and ANQGSEA. The V gene end was trimmed by 0 bases and the J gene end by 0 bases; junction bases not matched to a gene: 5. In nucleotides, the CDR3 is TGCAGCGTTGAAGATCTTTCTAGCGGGAGCTCCTACGAGCAGTACTTC. It yields the protein CSVEDLSSGSSYEQYF.

This chain links TRBV4-1 with TRBJ1-2; D is possibly TRBD1 (5 bases). The CDR3 consists of 14 residues. Trimming shortened V by 2 bases and J by 2 bases, and 9 bases separated the two germline ends. Germline assignment: CDR1 MGHRA and CDR2 YSYEKL. The CDR3 sequence: CASSQSTANYGYTF. Here the CDR3 DNA reads TGCGCCAGCAGCCAATCGACAGCAAACTATGGCTACACCTTC.

The rearrangement links TRBV9 to TRBJ2-7; tentative D call: TRBD1 (5 bases). Trimming took off 4 bases at V and 2 bases at J, with 16 bases between the two ends. The CDR3 has 15 residues. Germline V gene sequence: CDR1 SGDLS, CDR2 YYNGEE. The CDR3 loop is CASSPGHSSTYEQYF. The CDR3 nucleotides read TGTGCCAGCAGCCCTGGACACAGTTCAACCTACGAGCAGTACTTC.

This clone is a singleton in its sample. Here the CDR3 reads CSVESFSPLHF. The CDR3 DNA reads as TGCAGCGTTGAGAGTTTTTCACCCCTCCACTTT. The V call is TRBV29-1, the J call TRBJ1-6; no definite D call. The CDR3 is 11 residues long. In germline, CDR1 is SQVTM, CDR2 ANQGSEA. V was trimmed by 3 bases and J by 9 bases, leaving 6 bases between them.

This rearrangement joins TRBV6-5 to TRBJ1-1; D is perhaps TRBD1 (5 bases). CDR1 and CDR2 (germline): MNHEY, SVGAGI. The CDR3 has 14 amino acids. V dropped 0 bases and J dropped 6 bases, with 11 bases sitting between them. CDR3: CASSYSSRVPEAFF. The DNA for the CDR3 is TGTGCCAGCAGTTACTCAAGCAGGGTACCTGAAGCTTTCTTT.

The chain joins TRBV7-6 to TRBJ2-6; D unresolved. Germline V gene sequence: CDR1 SGHVS, CDR2 FNYEAQ. V lost 4 bases to trimming and J lost 0 bases, with 10 bases between them. The CDR3 sequence is 16 residues long. The CDR3 DNA reads as TGTGCCAGCAGCTCAAACGAGGCCTCTGGGGCCAACGTCCTGACTTTC. This gives the protein CASSSNEASGANVLTF. Full variable domain (outside the CDR3, taken from reference TRBV7-6 and TRBJ2-6): GAGVSQSPRYKVTKRGQDVALRCDPISGHVSLYWYRQALGQGPEFLTYFNYEAQQDKSGLPNDRFSAERPEGSISTLTIQRTEQRDSAMYRCASSSNEASGANVLTFGAGSRLTVL.

This chain uses TRBV29-1 with TRBJ1-1, with TRBD1 matching over 10 bases. Unmatched junction bases numbered 6, after V lost 6 bases and J lost 2 bases. This CDR3 region has 14 residues. Per the germline V gene, CDR1 is SQVTM and CDR2 is ANQGSEA. The CDR3 is CSVDLTGGNTEAFF. CDR3 nucleotides: TGCAGCGTCGATCTGACAGGGGGCAACACTGAAGCTTTCTTT.

V and J are TRBV19 and TRBJ2-1; 7 bases map to TRBD2. The germline CDR1 and CDR2 sequences are LNHDA and SQIVND (reference sequence). J gave up 0 bases and V 7 bases, and 9 bases lay outside the gene matches. The CDR3 sequence is 16 residues long. The chain's CDR3 is CASNHGRAGSYNEQFF. In DNA, the CDR3 is TGTGCCAGTAATCATGGGAGGGCTGGCTCCTACAATGAGCAGTTCTTC. Filled out from reference TRBV19 and TRBJ2-1, the complete variable domain reads DGGITQSPKYLFRKEGQNVTLSCEQNLNHDAMYWYRQDPGQGLRLIYYSQIVNDFQKGDIAEGYSVSREKKESFPLTVTSAQKNPTAFYLCASNHGRAGSYNEQFFGPGTRLTVL.

This sequence joins TRBV25-1 and TRBJ1-4; 7 bases agree with TRBD1. The CDR3 runs to 16 residues. Trimming removed 5 bases from V and 6 bases from J; junction bases left unmatched: 12. The V gene's germline CDR1 is MGHDK and CDR2 SYGVNS. CDR3 nucleotide sequence: TGTGCCAGCAGTTCAGGACAGGCTCGGTATGATGAAAAACTGTTTTTT. Its protein product is CASSSGQARYDEKLFF.

The V and J genes are TRBV7-3 and TRBJ2-2, with 7 bases lining up with TRBD2. CDR3 length: 15 amino acids. V was clipped by 5 bases and J by 1 base; unmatched bases: 4. CDR1 and CDR2 from the germline V gene are SGHTA and FQGTGA. This CDR3 is CASSVTSMNTGELFF. As DNA, the CDR3 is TGTGCCAGCAGCGTGACTAGCATGAACACCGGGGAGCTGTTTTTT.

This clone turned up a few times. The DNA for the CDR3 is TGTGCCAGCAGCTCCTTCCCAGACTACGAGCAGTACTTC. Translated, it gives CASSSFPDYEQYF. The J gene is TRBJ2-7, the V gene TRBV7-9; D is ambiguous. Between the trimmed V and J ends, which lost 4 bases and 3 bases, there was a span of 10 bases. Germline assignment: CDR1 SEHNR and CDR2 FQNEAQ (reference sequence). This CDR3 has 13 amino acids.

The rearrangement links TRBV18 to TRBJ2-4; weak D call: TRBD1 (5 bases). CDR3 length equals 15 residues. Trimming removed 2 bases at V and 0 bases at J, with 8 bases between. CDR1 and CDR2 from the germline V gene are KGHSH and LQKENI. DNA for the CDR3: TGTGCCAGCTCACCATTAGGGGTAGCCAAAAACATTCAGTACTTC. This sequence encodes CASSPLGVAKNIQYF. Filled out from reference TRBV18 and TRBJ2-4, the complete variable domain reads NAGVMQNPRHLVRRRGQEARLRCSPMKGHSHVYWYRQLPEEGLKFMVYLQKENIIDESGMPKERFSAEFPKEGPSILRIQQVVRGDSAAYFCASSPLGVAKNIQYFGAGTRLSVL.

The chain links TRBV10-1 to TRBJ2-3, with D possibly being TRBD2 (7 bases). The CDR3 extends over 17 amino acids. Germline loops: CDR1 WNHNN, CDR2 SYGVQD (reference sequence). Trimming shortened V by 3 bases and J by 1 base, and 17 bases separated the two germline ends. DNA for the CDR3: TGCGCCAGCAGTGAAGGGGGTTTCGGGGGGCGCACAGATACGCAGTATTTT. It is translated as CASSEGGFGGRTDTQYF.

This chain joins TRBV7-3 and TRBJ2-2; D is perhaps TRBD2 (6 bases). This CDR3 has 13 residues. Looked up from germline, CDR1 is SGHTA and CDR2 is FQGTGA. V lost 5 bases, J lost 6 bases, and 10 bases lay in between. The CDR3 nucleotides read TGTGCCAGCAGCAGCGGGTGGGCCGGGGAGCTGTTTTTT. Translation gives CASSSGWAGELFF.